What follows describes a single T cell receptor beta chain. These data originate in a study of patients and donors after allogeneic stem cell transplantation. TCRdb analysed the RT-PCR reads with MiXCR anew, one entry per CDR3 protein. In the table there are 16,000 or so distinct CDR3 sequences, under 35% of which are singletons. The TCR comes from a human donor who was either an allogeneic HSCT recipient or a stem cell or donor lymphocyte infusion donor (not recorded which). It is not recorded whose cells these are; they may come from a transplant donor. The sample was blood, either unsorted or a sorted T cell fraction (not recorded which).

DNA for the CDR3: TGTGCCAGCAGCAACCCGGGACGGCGGACGGCTTCACCCCTCCACTTT. This codes for CASSNPGRRTASPLHF. The chain couples TRBV11-1 to TRBJ1-6; TRBD1 might be the D (5 bases). V was shortened by 5 bases and J by 9 bases, with 20 bases between the two germline ends. Germline V gene lookup returns CDR1 SGHAT and CDR2 FQDESV (reference sequence). This CDR3 has 16 amino acids.